A few counts support the clone carrying this T cell receptor beta chain. The target antigen is unknown. This record comes from a study of CD8 T cells in ankylosing spondylitis. Study-wide points: Disease-linked clones had a CD8+ phenotype and relatively low frequency in peripheral blood. Reportedly, matched ankylosing spondylitis synovial fluid was significantly enriched for disease-linked clones. Apparently characteristic of ankylosing spondylitis blood was a TCR beta motif (under ten highly homologous variants).

Trimming removed 7 bases at V and 4 bases at J, with 20 bases between. Germline lookup yields CDR1 ENHRY and CDR2 SYGVKD. This CDR3 is 16 amino acids long. The TCR beta libraries were generated through quantitative 5'-RACE incorporating molecular barcodes. Each CDR3 protein is one row after TCRdb ran MiXCR on the 5' RACE reads. Of over 150,000 distinct CDR3 sequences listed, about 13% are singletons. Sample: blood, either unsorted or a sorted T cell fraction (not recorded which). This chain connects TRBV10-3 to TRBJ2-1; D is possibly TRBD2 (6 bases). The TCR originated in a male donor with ankylosing spondylitis or in good health (not recorded which). The CDR3 sequence: CAITESAGNLYNEQFF. CDR3 coding DNA: TGTGCCATCACCGAATCTGCGGGAAATTTATACAATGAGCAGTTCTTC.